The clone carrying this T cell receptor beta chain was seen ten or more times. This specimen comes from a study of low-dose radiotherapy and immunotherapy resistance in tumors. For the study at large: Treatment of Cohort 1 consisted of 0.5 Gy per fraction every 2 weeks, adding up to 6.5 Gy. Patients took aspirin (300 mg orally, daily) for four cycles beginning at cycle 1 day 1.

Priming of first-strand cDNA relied on TRAV- and TRBV-specific primers (covering alpha and beta chains). TCR amplification used around 20 PCR cycles, a constant-region primer and a V-primer adapter. Each CDR3 protein gets one entry after TCRdb re-called the reads with MiXCR. This table holds about 71,000 distinct CDR3 sequences, roughly 30% found once. Time point defined: before trial treatment. The donors' regimen was nivolumab, ipilimumab, aspirin, low-dose cyclophosphamide and low-dose radiotherapy. CDR1 is SEHNR and CDR2 is FQNEAQ in the germline V gene (reference sequence). This CDR3 is 14 amino acids long. V dropped 5 bases and J dropped 4 bases, with 11 bases sitting between them.

The receptor comes from a female donor with ovarian cancer. V gene TRBV7-9 combines with J gene TRBJ1-4; TRBD1 is a possible D gene (5 bases). The sample consisted of PBMCs, taken before treatment. The CDR3 loop is CASSRGSGNEKLFF. The CDR3 DNA is TGTGCCAGCAGCCGGGGGTCCGGTAATGAAAAACTGTTTTTT.